The TCR beta chain described here comes from a study of control samples from healthy donors and cancer patients. Trimming cost V 1 base and J 6 bases, with 13 bases left between them. CDR1 SQVTM and CDR2 ANQGSEA come from the germline V gene. This CDR3 comprises 13 residues. Only one count was recorded for this clone. Assay used: immunoSEQ multiplex PCR; TCRdb lists only in-frame clones, some missing. The data show around 200,000 clones, about 93% seen once. The sequence was collected from a man in his fifties in good health. The genes are TRBV29-1 and TRBJ2-7; D remains unclear. Material for sequencing was blood. The DNA of the CDR3 is TGCAGCGTTGAAGGAAAGAAATCAGGCGAGCAGTACTTC. Residues: CSVEGKKSGEQYF.